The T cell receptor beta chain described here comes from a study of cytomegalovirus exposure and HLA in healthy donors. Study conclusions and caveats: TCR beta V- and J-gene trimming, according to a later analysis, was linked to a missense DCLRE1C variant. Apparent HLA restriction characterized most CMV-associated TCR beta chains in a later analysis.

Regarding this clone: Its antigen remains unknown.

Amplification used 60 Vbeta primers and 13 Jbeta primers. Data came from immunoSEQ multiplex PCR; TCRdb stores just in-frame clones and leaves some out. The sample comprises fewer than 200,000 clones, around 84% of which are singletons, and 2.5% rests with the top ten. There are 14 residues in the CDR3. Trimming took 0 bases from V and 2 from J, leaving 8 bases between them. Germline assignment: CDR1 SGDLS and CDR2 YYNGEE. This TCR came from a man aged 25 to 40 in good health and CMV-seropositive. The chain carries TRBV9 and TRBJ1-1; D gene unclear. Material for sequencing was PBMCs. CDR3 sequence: CASSVVSVNTEAFF. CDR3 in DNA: TGTGCCAGCAGCGTAGTCTCAGTTAACACTGAAGCTTTCTTT. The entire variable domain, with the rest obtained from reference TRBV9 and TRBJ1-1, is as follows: DSGVTQTPKHLITATGQRVTLRCSPRSGDLSVYWYQQSLDQGLQFLIQYYNGEERAKGNILERFSAQQFPDLHSELNLSSLELGDSALYFCASSVVSVNTEAFFGQGTRLTVV.